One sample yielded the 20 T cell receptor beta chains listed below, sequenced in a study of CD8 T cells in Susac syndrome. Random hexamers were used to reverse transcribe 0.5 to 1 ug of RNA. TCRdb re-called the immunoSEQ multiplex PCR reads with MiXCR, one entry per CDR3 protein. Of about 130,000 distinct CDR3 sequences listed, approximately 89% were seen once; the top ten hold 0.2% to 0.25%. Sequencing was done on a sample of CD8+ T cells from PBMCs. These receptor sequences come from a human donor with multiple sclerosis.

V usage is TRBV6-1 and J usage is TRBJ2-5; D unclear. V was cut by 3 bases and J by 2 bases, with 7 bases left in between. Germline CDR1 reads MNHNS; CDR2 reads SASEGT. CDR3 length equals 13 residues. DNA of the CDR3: TGTGCCAGCAGTGAGACAACTCAAGAGACCCAGTACTTC. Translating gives CASSETTQETQYF.

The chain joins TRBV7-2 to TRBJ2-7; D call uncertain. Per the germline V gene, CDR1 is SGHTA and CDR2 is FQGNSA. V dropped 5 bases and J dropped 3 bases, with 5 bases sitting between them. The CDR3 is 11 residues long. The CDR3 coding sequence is TGTGCCAGCAGCCACCACTACGAGCAGTACTTC. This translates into CASSHHYEQYF. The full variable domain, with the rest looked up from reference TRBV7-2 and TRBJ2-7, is GAGVSQSPSNKVTEKGKDVELRCDPISGHTALYWYRQSLGQGLEFLIYFQGNSAPDKSGLPSDRFSAERTGGSVSTLTIQRTQQEDSAVYLCASSHHYEQYFGPGTRLTVT.

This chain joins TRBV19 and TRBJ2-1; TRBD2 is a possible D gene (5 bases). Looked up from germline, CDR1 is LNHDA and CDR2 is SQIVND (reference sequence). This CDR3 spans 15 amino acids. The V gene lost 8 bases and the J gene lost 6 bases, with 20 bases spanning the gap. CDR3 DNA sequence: TGTGCCAGTCGGGATTTTACTTTTTTGGGCAATGAGCAGTTCTTC. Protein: CASRDFTFLGNEQFF.

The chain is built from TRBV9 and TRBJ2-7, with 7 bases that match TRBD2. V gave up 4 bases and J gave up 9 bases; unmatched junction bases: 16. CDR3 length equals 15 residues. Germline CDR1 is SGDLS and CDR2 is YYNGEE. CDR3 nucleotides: TGTGCCAGCAGCCCCTCTAGCGGAGACTACGTTGGGCAGTACTTC. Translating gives CASSPSSGDYVGQYF.

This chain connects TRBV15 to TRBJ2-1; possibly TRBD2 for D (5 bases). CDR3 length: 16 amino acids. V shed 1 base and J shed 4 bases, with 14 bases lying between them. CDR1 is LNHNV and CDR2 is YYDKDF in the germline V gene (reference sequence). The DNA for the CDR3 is TGTGCCACCAGCAGAGTCGGAGGATTCTCGTACAATGAGCAGTTCTTC. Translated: CATSRVGGFSYNEQFF.

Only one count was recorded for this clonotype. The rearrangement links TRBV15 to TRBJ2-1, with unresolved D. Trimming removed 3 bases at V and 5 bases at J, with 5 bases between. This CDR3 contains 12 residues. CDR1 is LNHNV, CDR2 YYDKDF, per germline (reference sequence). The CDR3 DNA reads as TGTGCCACCAGCAGCGCGGACAATGAGCAGTTCTTC. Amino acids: CATSSADNEQFF.

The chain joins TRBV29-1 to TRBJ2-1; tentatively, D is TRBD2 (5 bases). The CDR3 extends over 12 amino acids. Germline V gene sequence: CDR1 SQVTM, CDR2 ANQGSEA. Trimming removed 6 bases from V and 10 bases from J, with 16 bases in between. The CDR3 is CSVWTAKEEQFF. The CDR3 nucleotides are TGCAGCGTCTGGACTGCTAAAGAGGAGCAGTTCTTC.

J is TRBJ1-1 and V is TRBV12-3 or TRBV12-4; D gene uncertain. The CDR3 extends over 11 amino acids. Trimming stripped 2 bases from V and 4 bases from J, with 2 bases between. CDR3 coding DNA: TGTGCCAGCAGTTTAACCACTGAAGCTTTCTTT. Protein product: CASSLTTEAFF.

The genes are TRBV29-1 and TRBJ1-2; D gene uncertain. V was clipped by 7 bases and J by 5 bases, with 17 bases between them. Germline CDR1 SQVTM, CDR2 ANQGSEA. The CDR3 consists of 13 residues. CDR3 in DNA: TGCAGCGGGGAGTTTAGGGATCGGTATGGCTACACCTTC. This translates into CSGEFRDRYGYTF.

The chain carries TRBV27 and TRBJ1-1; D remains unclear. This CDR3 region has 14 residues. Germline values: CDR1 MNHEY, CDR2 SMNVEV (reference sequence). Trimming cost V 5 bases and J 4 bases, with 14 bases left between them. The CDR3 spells CASSPYGSGTEAFF. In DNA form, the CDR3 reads TGTGCCAGCAGTCCCTACGGCTCGGGCACTGAAGCTTTCTTT.

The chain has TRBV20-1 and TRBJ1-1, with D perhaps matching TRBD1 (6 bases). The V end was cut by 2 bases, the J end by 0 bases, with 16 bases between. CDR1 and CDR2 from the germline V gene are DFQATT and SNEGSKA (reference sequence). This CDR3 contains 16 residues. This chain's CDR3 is CSARTDRMGMNTEAFF. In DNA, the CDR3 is TGCAGTGCTAGAACTGACAGGATGGGTATGAACACTGAAGCTTTCTTT.

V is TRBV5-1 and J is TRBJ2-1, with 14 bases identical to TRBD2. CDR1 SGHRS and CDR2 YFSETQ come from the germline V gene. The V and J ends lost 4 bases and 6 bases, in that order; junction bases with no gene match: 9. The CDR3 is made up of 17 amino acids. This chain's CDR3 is CASSATMGLAGANEQFF. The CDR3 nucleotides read TGCGCCAGCAGCGCTACGATGGGACTAGCGGGAGCCAATGAGCAGTTCTTC.

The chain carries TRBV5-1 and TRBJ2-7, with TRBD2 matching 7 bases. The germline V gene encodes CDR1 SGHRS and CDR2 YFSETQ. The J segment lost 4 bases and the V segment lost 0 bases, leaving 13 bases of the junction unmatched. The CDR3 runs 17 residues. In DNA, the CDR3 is TGCGCCAGCAGCTTGGCCGAAGTGGCGGGAGTTTGGTACGAGCAGTACTTC. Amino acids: CASSLAEVAGVWYEQYF. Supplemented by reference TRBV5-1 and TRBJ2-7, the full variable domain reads KAGVTQTPRYLIKTRGQQVTLSCSPISGHRSVSWYQQTPGQGLQFLFEYFSETQRNKGNFPGRFSGRQFSNSRSEMNVSTLELGDSALYLCASSLAEVAGVWYEQYFGPGTRLTVT.

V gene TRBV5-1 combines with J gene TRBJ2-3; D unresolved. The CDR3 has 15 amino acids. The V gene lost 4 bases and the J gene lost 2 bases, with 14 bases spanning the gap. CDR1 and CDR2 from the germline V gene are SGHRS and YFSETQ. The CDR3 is CASSTHPALTDTQYF. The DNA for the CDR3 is TGCGCCAGCAGCACCCACCCGGCCCTCACAGATACGCAGTATTTT.

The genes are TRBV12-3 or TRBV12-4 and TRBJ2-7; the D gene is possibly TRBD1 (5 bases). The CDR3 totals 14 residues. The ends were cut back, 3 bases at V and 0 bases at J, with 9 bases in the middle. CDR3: CASSFGQGSYEQYF. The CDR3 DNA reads TGTGCCAGCAGTTTCGGGCAGGGCTCCTACGAGCAGTACTTC.

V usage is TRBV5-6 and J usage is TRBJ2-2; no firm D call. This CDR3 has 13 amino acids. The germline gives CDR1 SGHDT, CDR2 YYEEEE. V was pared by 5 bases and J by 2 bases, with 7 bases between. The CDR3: CASSRLNTGELFF. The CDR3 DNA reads TGTGCCAGCAGTCGGCTAAACACCGGGGAGCTGTTTTTT.

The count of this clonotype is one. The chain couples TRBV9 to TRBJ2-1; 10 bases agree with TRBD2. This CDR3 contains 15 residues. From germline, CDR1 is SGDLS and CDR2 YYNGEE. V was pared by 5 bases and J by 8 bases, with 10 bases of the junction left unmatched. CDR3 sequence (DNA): TGTGCCAGCAGTCCTCTAGCGGGAGCGAGGGATGAGCAGTTCTTC. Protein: CASSPLAGARDEQFF.

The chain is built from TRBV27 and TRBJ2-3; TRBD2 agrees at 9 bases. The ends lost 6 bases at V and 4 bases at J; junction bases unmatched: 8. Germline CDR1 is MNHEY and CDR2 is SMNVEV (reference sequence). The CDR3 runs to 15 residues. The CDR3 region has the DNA TGTGCCAGCAGGGGTAGCGGGAGCTGGGCAGATACGCAGTATTTT. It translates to CASRGSGSWADTQYF.

Here the CDR3 reads CASSQFGSQETQYF. CDR3 DNA: TGCGCCAGCAGTCAATTCGGCAGCCAAGAGACCCAGTACTTC. J is TRBJ2-5 and V is TRBV23-1; D remains unclear. TRBV23-1 is labeled an ORF, and its function is uncertain. V lost 1 base, J lost 1 base, and 7 bases lay in between. This CDR3 comprises 14 residues.

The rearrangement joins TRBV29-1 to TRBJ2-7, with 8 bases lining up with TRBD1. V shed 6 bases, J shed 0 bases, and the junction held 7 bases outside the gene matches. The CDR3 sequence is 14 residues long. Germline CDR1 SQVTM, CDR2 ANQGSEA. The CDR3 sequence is CSVDDRGSSYEQYF. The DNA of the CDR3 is TGCAGCGTAGATGACAGGGGCAGCTCCTACGAGCAGTACTTC.